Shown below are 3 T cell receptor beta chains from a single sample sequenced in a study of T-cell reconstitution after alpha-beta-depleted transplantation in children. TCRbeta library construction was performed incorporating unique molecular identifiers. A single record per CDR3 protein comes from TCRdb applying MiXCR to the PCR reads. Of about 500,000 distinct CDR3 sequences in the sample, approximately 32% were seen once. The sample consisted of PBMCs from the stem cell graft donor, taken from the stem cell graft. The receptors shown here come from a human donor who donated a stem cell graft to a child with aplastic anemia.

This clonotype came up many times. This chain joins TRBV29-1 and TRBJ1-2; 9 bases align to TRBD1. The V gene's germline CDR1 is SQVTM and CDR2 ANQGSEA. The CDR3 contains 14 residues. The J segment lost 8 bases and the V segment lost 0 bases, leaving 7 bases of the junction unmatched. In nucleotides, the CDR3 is TGCAGCGTTGAAGATTATGGGACAGGGCGAGGCTACACCTTC. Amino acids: CSVEDYGTGRGYTF.

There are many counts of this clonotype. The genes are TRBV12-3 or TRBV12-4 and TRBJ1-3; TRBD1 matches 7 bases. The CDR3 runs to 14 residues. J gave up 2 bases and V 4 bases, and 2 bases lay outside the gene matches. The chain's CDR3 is CASSSTGAGNTIYF. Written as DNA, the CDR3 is TGTGCCAGCAGTTCCACAGGGGCTGGAAACACCATATATTTT.

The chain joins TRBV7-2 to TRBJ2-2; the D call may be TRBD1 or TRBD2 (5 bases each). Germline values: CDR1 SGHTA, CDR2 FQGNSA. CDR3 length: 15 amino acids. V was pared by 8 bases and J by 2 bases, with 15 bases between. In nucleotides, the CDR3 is TGTGCCAGCTGCCGGGACCGGCTTAACACCGGGGAGCTGTTTTTT. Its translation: CASCRDRLNTGELFF.